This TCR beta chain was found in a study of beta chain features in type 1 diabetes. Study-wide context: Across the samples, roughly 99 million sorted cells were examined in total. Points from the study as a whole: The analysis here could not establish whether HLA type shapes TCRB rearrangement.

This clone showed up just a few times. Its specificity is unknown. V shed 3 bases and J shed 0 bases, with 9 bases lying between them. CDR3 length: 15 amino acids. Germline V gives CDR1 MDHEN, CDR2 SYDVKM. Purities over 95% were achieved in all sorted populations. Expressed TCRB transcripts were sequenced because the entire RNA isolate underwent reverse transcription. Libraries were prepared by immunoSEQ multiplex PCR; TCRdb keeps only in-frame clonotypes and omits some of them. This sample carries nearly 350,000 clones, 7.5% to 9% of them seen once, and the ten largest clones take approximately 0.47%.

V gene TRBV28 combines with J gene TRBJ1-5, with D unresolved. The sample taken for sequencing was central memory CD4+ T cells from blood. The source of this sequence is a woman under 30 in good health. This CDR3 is CASSFFHTSNQPQHF. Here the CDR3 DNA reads TGTGCCAGCAGTTTCTTTCACACTAGCAATCAGCCCCAGCATTTT. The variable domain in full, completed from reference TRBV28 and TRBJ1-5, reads DVKVTQSSRYLVKRTGEKVFLECVQDMDHENMFWYRQDPGLGLRLIYFSYDVKMKEKGDIPEGYSVSREKKERFSLILESASTNQTSMYLCASSFFHTSNQPQHFGDGTRLSIL.